A selection of T cell receptor beta chains follows, all from one sample in a study of T cells after yellow fever vaccination. TCRdb independently ran MiXCR on the 5' RACE reads; one entry per CDR3 protein. The table records roughly 170,000 distinct CDR3 sequences, around 8.5% of them present only once. Sample: CD8+ T cells sorted from PBMCs, taken 45 days after the yellow fever booster vaccination. These receptors all come from a man aged 18 to 30 who received the YFV17D yellow fever vaccine. The CDR3 runs from the conserved cysteine through the conserved F or W. The order of the fields is D gene, J gene, clone size, V gene, CDR3 DNA, CDR3 protein. A D gene is named only where the DNA matches it firmly. Clone sizes are given selectively: once, few, many, or a class where the clone is expanded.

TRBD2,TRBJ2-7,few,TRBV11-2,TGTGCCAGCAGCTTAGCTAGCGGGGCCGCCTACGAGCAGTACTTC,CASSLASGAAYEQYF
TRBD1,TRBJ1-1,-,TRBV7-9,TGTGCCAGCAGCCTGCCCGACAGGGGGCCCACTGAAGCTTTCTTT,CASSLPDRGPTEAFF
TRBD1,TRBJ2-7,few,TRBV4-1,TGCGCCAGCAGCCCGAGCGGACAGGCGACATACGAGCAGTACTTC,CASSPSGQATYEQYF
-,TRBJ2-7,-,TRBV4-1,TGCGCCAGCAGCCAAGAGGCGGTCAGTCCTTACGAGCAGTACTTC,CASSQEAVSPYEQYF
-,TRBJ2-5,many,TRBV12-3/TRBV12-4,TGTGCCAGCAGTTTGGAAGGCCACGCGGCCCAGTACTTC,CASSLEGHAAQYF
-,TRBJ2-2,few,TRBV4-3,TGCGCCAGCAGCCAAGTCCCAGGGGACACCGGGGAGCTGTTTTTT,CASSQVPGDTGELFF
-,TRBJ2-2,few,TRBV6-2/TRBV6-3,TGTGCCACCAATGGACAGCCATCAACGAACACCGGGGAGCTGTTTTTT,CATNGQPSTNTGELFF
-,TRBJ2-3,-,TRBV27,TGTGCCAGCAGTTTTGGGGGGGGCGGCACAGATACGCAGTATTTT,CASSFGGGGTDTQYF
TRBD1,TRBJ2-1,-,TRBV9,TGTGCCAGCAGCCCCCGTAGGTCAAGGGGGCTTACGGATGAGCAGTTCTTC,CASSPRRSRGLTDEQFF
-,TRBJ1-1,few,TRBV7-2,TGTGCCAGCAGCTCGGCGACAGGGAACACTGAAGCTTTCTTT,CASSSATGNTEAFF
TRBD2,TRBJ2-3,few,TRBV7-6,TGTGCCAGCAGCTCCTGGGAGGGGGATACGCAGTATTTT,CASSSWEGDTQYF
TRBD1,TRBJ1-1,-,TRBV4-1,TGCGCCAGCAGCCAAGGGGACAGGGATCTCGCTGAAGCTTTCTTT,CASSQGDRDLAEAFF
-,TRBJ2-7,few,TRBV7-2,TGTGCCAGCAGCTTAGTCCCCTACGAGCAGTACTTC,CASSLVPYEQYF
-,TRBJ1-1,-,TRBV10-3,TGTGCCATCAGTGATCCCGGGGAGAACACTGAAGCTTTCTTT,CAISDPGENTEAFF
-,TRBJ2-5,-,TRBV7-9,TGTGCCAGCAGCGACGCCGGAGAGACCCAGTACTTC,CASSDAGETQYF
-,TRBJ2-2,-,TRBV12-3/TRBV12-4,TGTGCCAGCACTAACGGAGGGATGCGTGGGGAGCTGTTTTTT,CASTNGGMRGELFF
-,TRBJ2-3,few,TRBV7-2,TGTGCCAGCAGCTTATTCGGCGGGTACCCCACAGATACGCAGTATTTT,CASSLFGGYPTDTQYF
-,TRBJ2-7,-,TRBV7-9,TGTGCCAGCAGCATCAGACAGAAAGGTATACCCTACGAGCAGTACTTC,CASSIRQKGIPYEQYF
-,TRBJ1-5,many,TRBV10-3,TGTGCCATCAGTGAGTCTACAGGAGAGCCCCAGCATTTT,CAISESTGEPQHF
-,TRBJ1-5,few,TRBV5-1,TGCGCCAGCAGCTTGTGGCCGGACAGCTCTCAGCCCCAGCATTTT,CASSLWPDSSQPQHF
TRBD2,TRBJ2-2,-,TRBV6-5,TGTGCCAGCACTTCTGCGACTAGCCCGAATAGCCCGAACACCGGGGAGCTGTTTTTT,CASTSATSPNSPNTGELFF
-,TRBJ1-1,-,TRBV5-5,TGTGCCAGCAGCTTGTCCCTCGAAGCTTTCTTT,CASSLSLEAFF
TRBD1,TRBJ1-6,few,TRBV7-2,TGTGCCAGCAGCGCGGACGACAGGGGCTCACCCCTCCACTTT,CASSADDRGSPLHF
-,TRBJ1-2,many,TRBV6-5,TGTGCCAGCAGTCTAGACAGCAACTATGGCTACACCTTC,CASSLDSNYGYTF
-,TRBJ1-1,-,TRBV3-1,TGTGCCAGCAGCCAAGATAGTGCAGGACTTATCACGGGCCTTGAAGCTTTCTTT,CASSQDSAGLITGLEAFF
TRBD2,TRBJ2-2,-,TRBV7-9,TGTGCCAGCAGCCTCCAGACTAGCGGGGGAGCCGGGGAGCTGTTTTTT,CASSLQTSGGAGELFF
-,TRBJ2-3,many,TRBV29-1,TGCAGCGTTGATCGGGTACTAGCACCGAGTAGCACAGATACGCAGTATTTT,CSVDRVLAPSSTDTQYF
TRBD1,TRBJ2-3,-,TRBV5-6,TGTGCCAGCAGCAATATGGGACAGGGGTACACAGATACGCAGTATTTT,CASSNMGQGYTDTQYF
-,TRBJ2-6,many,TRBV6-4,TGTGCCAGCAGTGAATCCTCACGCTCTGGGGCCAACGTCCTGACTTTC,CASSESSRSGANVLTF
TRBD2,TRBJ2-1,many,TRBV6-2/TRBV6-3,TGTGCCAGCCGGGACTATCCCATCAATGAGCAGTTCTTC,CASRDYPINEQFF
-,TRBJ2-2,-,TRBV4-1,TGCGCCAGCAGCCAAGGAAACACCGGGGAGCTGTTTTTT,CASSQGNTGELFF
-,TRBJ2-1,-,TRBV7-6,TGTGCCAGCAGCCACCTGGGGGTGGCCGATGAGCAGTTCTTC,CASSHLGVADEQFF
-,TRBJ1-6,many,TRBV7-6,TGTGCCAGCACCGAGCTGGGGAATCCCTCACCCCTCCACTTT,CASTELGNPSPLHF
-,TRBJ2-5,few,TRBV7-9,TGTGCCGGAGGAGGGATTGAGACCCAGTACTTC,CAGGGIETQYF
TRBD2,TRBJ2-5,few,TRBV7-2,TGTGCCAGCAGCTTAGTTCAAGCGGGGGAAGAGACCCAGTACTTC,CASSLVQAGEETQYF
-,TRBJ2-2,-,TRBV6-5,TGTGCCAGCACCACGGGGTCCACCGGGGAGCTGTTTTTT,CASTTGSTGELFF
TRBD2,TRBJ2-1,few,TRBV6-5,TGTGCCAGCAGTTACTTTGGACTAGTTCTCAATGAGCAGTTCTTC,CASSYFGLVLNEQFF
-,TRBJ1-5,-,TRBV12-3/TRBV12-4,TGTGCCAGCAGGACTTTCAATCAGCCCCAGCATTTT,CASRTFNQPQHF